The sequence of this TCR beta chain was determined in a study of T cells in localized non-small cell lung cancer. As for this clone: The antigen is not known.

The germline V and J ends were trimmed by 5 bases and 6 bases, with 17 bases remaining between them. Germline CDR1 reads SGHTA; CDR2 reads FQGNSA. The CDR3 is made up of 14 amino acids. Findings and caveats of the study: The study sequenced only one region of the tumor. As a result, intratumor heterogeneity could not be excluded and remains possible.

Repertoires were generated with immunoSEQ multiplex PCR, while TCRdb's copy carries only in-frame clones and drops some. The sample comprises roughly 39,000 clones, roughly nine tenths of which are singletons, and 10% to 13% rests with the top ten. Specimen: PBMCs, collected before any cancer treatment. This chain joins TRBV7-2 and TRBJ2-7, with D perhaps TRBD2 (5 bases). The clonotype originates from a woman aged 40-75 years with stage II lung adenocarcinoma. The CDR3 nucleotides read TGTGCCAGCAGCCTTAGCGAGCTTTCGAGCGAGCAGTACTTC. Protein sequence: CASSLSELSSEQYF.